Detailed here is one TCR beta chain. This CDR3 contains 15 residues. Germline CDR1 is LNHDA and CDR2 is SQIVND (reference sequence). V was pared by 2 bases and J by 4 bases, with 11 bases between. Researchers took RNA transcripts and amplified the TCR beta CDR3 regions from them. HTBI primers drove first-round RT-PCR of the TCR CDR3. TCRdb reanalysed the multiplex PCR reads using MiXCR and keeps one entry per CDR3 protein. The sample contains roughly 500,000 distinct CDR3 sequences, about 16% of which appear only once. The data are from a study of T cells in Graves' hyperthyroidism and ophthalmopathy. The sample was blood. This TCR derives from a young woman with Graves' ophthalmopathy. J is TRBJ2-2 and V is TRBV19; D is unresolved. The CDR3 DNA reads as TGTGCCAGTAGTATACTCCGGCACTCCACCGGGGAGCTGTTTTTT. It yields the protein CASSILRHSTGELFF.